This TCR beta chain was obtained from a study of radiotherapy plus CTLA-4 blockade in lung cancer. This table comes from immunoSEQ multiplex PCR, and its TCRdb copy is limited to in-frame clones, with some not included. The top ten hold approximately 17% of the sample, which has over 50,000 clones, 65% to 80% seen once. Germline V gene data show CDR1 as SGDLS and CDR2 as YYNGEE. This CDR3 spans 14 amino acids. V was trimmed by 3 bases and J by 7 bases, leaving 16 bases between them. The clonotype originates from a human donor with non-small cell lung cancer who had a complete response to radiotherapy plus ipilimumab. The chain employs TRBV9 and TRBJ1-2; D is possibly TRBD1 (5 bases). This specimen consisted of peripheral blood, obtained from a patient treated with radiotherapy plus ipilimumab. The CDR3 sequence: CASSATGAGSGYTF. CDR3 coding DNA: TGTGCCAGCAGCGCCACTGGGGCAGGCTCTGGCTACACCTTC.